The 20 T cell receptor beta chains below were found in one sample sequenced in a study of Graves' ophthalmopathy and Graves' hyperthyroidism. Using RNA transcripts, the TCR beta CDR3 regions were amplified. RT-PCR in the first round used HTBI primers; a second-round multiplex PCR followed. From the multiplex PCR reads, TCRdb called clonotypes with MiXCR, one entry per CDR3 protein. Of over 500,000 distinct CDR3 sequences listed, about a fifth are singletons. Sequenced: peripheral blood. These receptors all come from a young woman with stable Graves' hyperthyroidism. Some clones in this sample may be carry-over from other donors' samples.

This CDR3 reads CASSIGMPRSPLHF. CDR3 nucleotide sequence: TGTGCCAGCAGCATAGGGATGCCTCGCTCACCCCTCCACTTT. The chain joins TRBV11-2 to TRBJ1-6; D is unclear. Germline assignment: CDR1 SGHAT and CDR2 FQNNGV. Trimming removed 5 bases from V and 10 bases from J, with 15 bases in between. There are 14 residues in the CDR3.

This clonotype was recorded at least ten times. The chain couples TRBV12-3 or TRBV12-4 to TRBJ1-3, with 7 bases aligning to TRBD1. Trimming cost V 7 bases and J 0 bases; bases outside gene matches: 9. This CDR3 spans 16 amino acids. As DNA, the CDR3 is TGTGCCAGCAAACGGACAGGCGCATCCTCTGGAAACACCATATATTTT. Translating gives CASKRTGASSGNTIYF.

This chain uses TRBV4-1 with TRBJ2-2; 9 bases match TRBD1. Germline V gene data show CDR1 as MGHRA and CDR2 as YSYEKL. The CDR3 length is 17 residues. After removal of 4 bases from V and 0 bases from J, the junction contained 6 bases not matched to a gene. The CDR3 DNA follows: TGCGCCAGCAGCCGCGGACAGGGGTCCCCGAACACCGGGGAGCTGTTTTTT. Protein product: CASSRGQGSPNTGELFF.

This sequence joins TRBV28 and TRBJ1-6; D remains ambiguous. V lost 7 bases, J lost 7 bases, and 14 bases lay in between. Germline CDR1 is MDHEN and CDR2 is SYDVKM. The CDR3 has 14 residues. The CDR3 sequence is CASTKGLLNSPLHF. CDR3 nucleotide sequence: TGTGCCAGCACCAAAGGCCTGTTGAATTCACCCCTCCACTTT.

The table lists this clonotype with many counts. The final CDR3 position lacks the conserved phenylalanine or tryptophan, pointing to a likely read error. This sequence joins TRBV6-1 and TRBJ1-1, with 7 bases lining up with TRBD1. J gave up 6 bases and V 4 bases, and 8 bases lay outside the gene matches. The CDR3 loop spans 14 amino acids. CDR1 MNHNS and CDR2 SASEGT come from the germline V gene. The CDR3 sequence is CASSAAGGFSEAFL. The CDR3 nucleotides read TGTGCCAGCAGTGCGGCAGGGGGGTTCTCTGAAGCTTTCCTT.

This clonotype was counted ten times or more. V gene TRBV12-3 or TRBV12-4 combines with J gene TRBJ1-2; no clear D gene. The ends were cut back, 6 bases at V and 8 bases at J, with 16 bases in the middle. This CDR3 has 13 amino acids. The CDR3 loop is CASSPGVVGGYTF. The CDR3 DNA sequence: TGTGCCAGCAGCCCTGGTGTCGTCGGCGGCTACACCTTC.

This clonotype was seen at least ten times. The rearrangement uses TRBV4-1 and TRBJ2-5, with 8 bases that match TRBD1. The CDR3 totals 18 residues. Germline V gene data show CDR1 as MGHRA and CDR2 as YSYEKL. The V segment lost 4 bases and the J segment 0 bases; nucleotides outside the gene matches: 13. CDR3 region: CASSLQHQGDRYQETQYF. In DNA form, the CDR3 reads TGCGCCAGCAGCCTCCAACACCAGGGGGACAGGTACCAAGAGACCCAGTACTTC.

Ten or more counts support this clonotype. The chain recombines TRBV2 with TRBJ1-5; no clear D. V was trimmed by 4 bases and J by 0 bases, leaving 7 bases between them. CDR3 size: 14 residues. Germline CDR1 SNHLY, CDR2 FYNNEI. For the CDR3, the DNA is TGTGCCAGCAGTGGAGCATTTAGCAATCAGCCCCAGCATTTT. Translation gives CASSGAFSNQPQHF.

This clonotype was detected many times. This chain uses TRBV7-8 with TRBJ2-5; 10 nucleotides match TRBD2. V lost 5 bases and J lost 4; bases outside the gene matches: 13. This CDR3 is built from 17 residues. Germline-derived CDR1 and CDR2 are SGHVS and FQNEAQ. CDR3 protein: CASSVVHSGRAGETQYF. The CDR3 DNA reads TGTGCCAGCAGCGTAGTACACAGCGGGAGGGCCGGAGAGACCCAGTACTTC.

In this sample, this clonotype turned up a few times. This chain links TRBV12-3 or TRBV12-4 with TRBJ2-5; D may be TRBD1 (6 bases). The V gene lost 6 bases and the J gene lost 1 base, with 12 bases spanning the gap. The CDR3 consists of 14 residues. CDR3 loop: CASSQGQPQETQYF. CDR3 DNA: TGTGCCAGCAGCCAGGGACAACCCCAAGAGACCCAGTACTTC.

This clonotype turned up a few times. A much larger clone lies a single base off, so this may be a read error. V and J are TRBV2 and TRBJ1-1; no definite D call. CDR1 SNHLY and CDR2 FYNNEI come from the germline V gene. The CDR3 has 14 residues. CDR3 DNA sequence: TGTGCCAGCAAGAACCGAGTGAAGAACACTGAAGCTTGCTTT. Its translation: CASKNRVKNTEACF.

This clonotype was found many times. CDR3 sequence: CSVESLAGLETQYF. Written as DNA, the CDR3 is TGCAGCGTTGAATCACTAGCGGGGCTGGAGACCCAGTACTTC. V and J are TRBV29-1 and TRBJ2-5, with 10 positions matching TRBD2. J was trimmed by 5 bases and V by 2 bases; bases with no gene match: 5. Germline-derived CDR1 and CDR2 are SQVTM and ANQGSEA. The CDR3 totals 14 residues.

This clonotype was seen many times. The chain has TRBV20-1 and TRBJ1-5; D gene ambiguous. This CDR3 has 13 amino acids. V lost 6 bases, J lost 0 bases, and 9 bases lay in between. The germline CDR1 and CDR2 sequences are DFQATT and SNEGSKA (reference sequence). CDR3 in amino acids: CSATGDSNQPQHF. The CDR3 DNA sequence: TGCAGTGCCACGGGCGATAGCAATCAGCCCCAGCATTTT.

The chain joins TRBV6-5 to TRBJ1-1, with D maybe TRBD1 (5 bases). This CDR3 spans 15 amino acids. The V and J ends lost 2 bases and 5 bases respectively, with 15 bases between them. The germline V gene encodes CDR1 MNHEY and CDR2 SVGAGI. CDR3 region: CASSYAIRGITEAFF. CDR3 DNA: TGTGCCAGCAGTTACGCGATAAGGGGTATTACTGAAGCTTTCTTT.

This clonotype was counted at least ten times. The chain recombines TRBV9 with TRBJ1-2, with D hard to call. Trimming took 4 bases from V and 4 from J, leaving 14 bases between them. Germline values: CDR1 SGDLS, CDR2 YYNGEE. This CDR3 spans 14 amino acids. The CDR3 loop is CASSMGKAAYGYTF. CDR3 sequence (DNA): TGTGCCAGCAGCATGGGGAAGGCCGCCTATGGCTACACCTTC.

The chain combines TRBV20-1 with TRBJ1-1; 8 bases align to TRBD1. The CDR3 is 12 residues long. CDR1 and CDR2 (germline): DFQATT, SNEGSKA (reference sequence). V was pared by 1 base and J by 11 bases, with 6 bases of the junction left unmatched. CDR3 protein: CSARAQGVAAFF. The CDR3 DNA is TGCAGTGCTAGAGCACAGGGGGTGGCGGCTTTCTTT.

This clonotype was picked up many times. The chain carries TRBV27 and TRBJ1-1; the D gene is possibly TRBD1 (6 bases). V lost 5 bases and J 4 bases, leaving 11 bases between the germline ends. The CDR3 is made up of 13 amino acids. From germline, CDR1 is MNHEY and CDR2 SMNVEV (reference sequence). For the CDR3, the DNA is TGTGCCAGCAGTAACGGGGGGGCCACTGAAGCTTTCTTT. Amino acid sequence: CASSNGGATEAFF.

The rearrangement links TRBV19 to TRBJ2-7; TRBD1 matches at 11 bases. This CDR3 is built from 15 residues. Germline V gives CDR1 LNHDA, CDR2 SQIVND (reference sequence). V lost 4 bases to trimming and J lost 4 bases; unmatched junction nucleotides: 6. The CDR3 DNA follows: TGTGCCAGTAGTAAGGGACAGGGGGGATTTTACGAGCAGTACTTC. It yields the protein CASSKGQGGFYEQYF.

The rearrangement joins TRBV7-3 to TRBJ2-2, with 7 bases aligning to TRBD1. The ends lost 8 bases at V and 5 bases at J; junction bases unmatched: 2. Germline-derived CDR1 and CDR2 are SGHTA and FQGTGA. The CDR3 consists of 12 residues. In DNA, the CDR3 is TGTGCCAGCCAGGGGGAAACCGGGGAGCTGTTTTTT. Protein sequence: CASQGETGELFF.

A few counts support this clonotype. The chain couples TRBV20-1 to TRBJ1-5; D is undetermined. The CDR3 spans 13 residues. Trimming took 5 bases from V and 7 from J, leaving 15 bases between them. The germline gives CDR1 DFQATT, CDR2 SNEGSKA (reference sequence). The CDR3 DNA reads as TGCAGTGCTCGGGCGCGGTCCGGGCAGCCCCAGCATTTT. Translation: CSARARSGQPQHF.